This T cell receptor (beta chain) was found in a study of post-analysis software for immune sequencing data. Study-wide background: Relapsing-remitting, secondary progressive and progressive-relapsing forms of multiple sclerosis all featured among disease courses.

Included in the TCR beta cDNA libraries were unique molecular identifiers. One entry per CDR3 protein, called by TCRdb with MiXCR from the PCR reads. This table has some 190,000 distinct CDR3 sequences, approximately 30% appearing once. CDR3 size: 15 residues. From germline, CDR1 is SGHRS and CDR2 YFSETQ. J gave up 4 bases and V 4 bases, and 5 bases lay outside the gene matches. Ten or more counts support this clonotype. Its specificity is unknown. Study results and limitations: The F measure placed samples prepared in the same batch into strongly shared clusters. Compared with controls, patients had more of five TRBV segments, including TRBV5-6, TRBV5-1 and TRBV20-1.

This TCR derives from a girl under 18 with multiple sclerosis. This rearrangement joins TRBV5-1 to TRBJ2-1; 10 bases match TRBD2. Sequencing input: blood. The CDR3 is CASSITSGDYNEQFF. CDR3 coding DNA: TGCGCCAGCAGCATTACTAGCGGGGATTACAATGAGCAGTTCTTC.